Sequencing of this T cell receptor (beta chain) was carried out in a study of early T cells in non-severe SARS-CoV-2 infection. Across the whole study: Bulk RNA isolated from unsorted whole blood underwent sequencing; chains were not paired. Study-wide findings and caveats: VDJdb-based matching was biased toward anti-spike CD8 responses and missed private and CD4 specificities.

Trimming shortened V by 3 bases and J by 4 bases, and 6 bases separated the two germline ends. The CDR3 is made up of 12 amino acids. CDR1 is SGHDN, CDR2 FVKESK, per germline. This clonotype was seen more than once but under ten times. Antigen specificity is unknown. Individual cDNA molecules received unique molecular identifiers during library preparation. TCRdb re-called the 5' RACE reads through MiXCR, storing one row per CDR3 protein. The table includes approximately 69,000 distinct CDR3 sequences, over 9.5% detected once. The sequence came from an adult who was a healthcare worker with PCR-confirmed SARS-CoV-2 infection or an uninfected control (not recorded which). The chain carries TRBV14 and TRBJ1-2; no definite D call. Specimen: whole blood. The CDR3 DNA sequence: TGTGCCAGCAGCCAGACTGGCTATGGCTACACCTTC. Protein sequence: CASSQTGYGYTF.